A single sample is the source of the 8 T cell receptor beta chains below, sequenced in a study of OX40 agonist ivuxolimab in advanced cancers. Assay: immunoSEQ multiplex PCR; the TCRdb copy retains only in-frame clones and omits some. The repertoire holds fewer than 70,000 clones, with roughly 87% as singletons. The material sequenced was CD4+ or CD8+ T cells sorted from blood, taken in a trial of the OX40 agonist ivuxolimab. The receptor source for this set is an adult with an advanced solid tumor such as melanoma, head and neck, liver or kidney cancer.

V is TRBV13 and J is TRBJ2-1; 8 nucleotides match TRBD2. The CDR3 is 15 residues long. Germline CDR1 reads PRHDT; CDR2 reads FYEKMQ (reference sequence). The trim removed 8 bases at V and 6 bases at J, leaving 12 bases unmatched. CDR3 loop: CASGFLRGTSNEQFF. CDR3 nucleotides: TGTGCCAGCGGGTTCCTTCGGGGGACTAGCAATGAGCAGTTCTTC.

The V call is TRBV27, the J call TRBJ2-7; D possibly corresponds to TRBD2 (6 bases). The CDR3 length is 14 residues. Trimming removed 3 bases at V and 2 bases at J, with 11 bases between. The germline V gene has CDR1 MNHEY and CDR2 SMNVEV (reference sequence). The CDR3 reads CASSLGRGTYEQYF. In DNA, the CDR3 is TGTGCCAGCAGTTTGGGGCGGGGAACCTACGAGCAGTACTTC.

The rearrangement links TRBV6-5 to TRBJ2-3, with D possibly matching TRBD1 (5 bases). Deletions cut 7 bases from V and 7 bases from J, with 9 bases between. The V gene's germline CDR1 is MNHEY and CDR2 SVGAGI. CDR3 length: 11 residues. The CDR3 region is CASTQGHTQYF. CDR3 sequence (DNA): TGTGCCAGCACCCAGGGCCATACGCAGTATTTT.

The rearrangement uses TRBV18 and TRBJ1-5; the match to TRBD1 covers 9 bases. The germline gives CDR1 KGHSH, CDR2 LQKENI. Unmatched junction bases numbered 9, after V lost 6 bases and J lost 6 bases. The CDR3 extends over 15 amino acids. The CDR3 DNA sequence: TGTGCCAGCTCGCTTGACAGGGGGTCAGGTCAGCCCCAGCATTTT. Protein: CASSLDRGSGQPQHF.

The chain links TRBV5-4 to TRBJ2-1; 8 nucleotides line up with TRBD2. The germline CDR1 and CDR2 sequences are SGHNT and YYREEE (reference sequence). The CDR3 totals 15 residues. The junction had 11 bases not matched to a gene; V was cut back by 6 bases and J by 6 bases. This CDR3 reads CASTSGGGGPNEQFF. CDR3 DNA: TGTGCCAGCACCTCGGGAGGCGGGGGGCCCAATGAGCAGTTCTTC.

The J gene is TRBJ2-2, the V gene TRBV11-2, with 7 bases that match TRBD1. CDR1 is SGHAT, CDR2 FQNNGV, per germline. The CDR3 sequence is 18 residues long. The V gene end was trimmed by 1 base and the J gene end by 3 bases; junction bases not matched to a gene: 11. DNA of the CDR3: TGTGCCAGCAGCTTAGGAGGGGGCAGGGGTTTCTACACCGGGGAGCTGTTTTTT. Protein: CASSLGGGRGFYTGELFF.

The chain is built from TRBV7-9 and TRBJ2-5; maybe TRBD2 (6 bases). Trimming removed 5 bases at V and 5 bases at J, with 18 bases between. The CDR3 sequence is 15 residues long. Germline V gives CDR1 SEHNR, CDR2 FQNEAQ (reference sequence). The CDR3 DNA reads TGTGCCAGCAGCAACCCCGGGGGTTTCGGGGAGACCCAGTACTTC. Translating it yields CASSNPGGFGETQYF. The variable domain in full, completed from reference TRBV7-9 and TRBJ2-5, reads DTGVSQNPRHKITKRGQNVTFRCDPISEHNRLYWYRQTLGQGPEFLTYFQNEAQLEKSRLLSDRFSAERPKGSFSTLEIQRTEQGDSAMYLCASSNPGGFGETQYFGPGTRLLVL.

The chain uses TRBV4-2 and TRBJ2-1; 7 bases fit TRBD1. V dropped 3 bases and J dropped 12; count of bases not matched to a gene: 5. The CDR3 extends over 12 amino acids. The germline gives CDR1 LGHNA, CDR2 YNFKEQ. CDR3 sequence: CASSQMSGGQFF. CDR3 in DNA: TGTGCCAGCAGCCAGATGTCAGGGGGGCAGTTCTTC.